The 23 T cell receptor beta chains in this list originate from one sample, sequenced in a study of cytomegalovirus exposure and HLA in healthy donors (dated by TCRdb to about 2017). To prepare the library, the immunoSEQ multiplex PCR assay was applied. The multiplex PCR relied on a mix of 60 forward primers for TCR Vbeta segments and 13 reverse primers for TCR Jbeta segments. TCRdb's version of the immuneACCESS table is confined to in-frame rearrangements and falls short of the full clone set. An unresolved V gene accounts for under half of the shortfall where checked; the remainder is of unknown origin. In this sample the table shows about 130,000 clones, just under 85% of which occur a single time. The ten largest clones capture about 2.5% of the sample. The specimen sequenced was PBMCs. The receptor set was obtained from a boy younger than 10 in good health and CMV-seronegative.

This clone appeared once. This sequence joins TRBV29-1 and TRBJ1-1; 10 bases map to TRBD1. Germline V gives CDR1 SQVTM, CDR2 ANQGSEA. This CDR3 region has 13 residues. V was pared by 8 bases and J by 2 bases, with 5 bases of the junction left unmatched. The CDR3 spells CSSRQGANTEAFF. The CDR3 nucleotides are TGCAGCTCAAGACAGGGGGCAAACACTGAAGCTTTCTTT.

The chain has TRBV18 and TRBJ2-5; TRBD1 aligns across 9 bases. Germline V gives CDR1 KGHSH, CDR2 LQKENI. The trim removed 8 bases at V and 1 base at J, leaving 11 bases unmatched. The length of the CDR3 is 16 residues. The CDR3: CASHPRDRAAQETQYF. CDR3 nucleotide sequence: TGTGCCAGCCACCCCCGGGACAGGGCCGCCCAAGAGACCCAGTACTTC.

The chain links TRBV19 to TRBJ2-5; 9 bases match TRBD1. Germline trimming cut 0 bases from V and 4 bases from J; bases unmatched to any gene: 3. CDR1 and CDR2 from the germline V gene are LNHDA and SQIVND (reference sequence). The CDR3 is made up of 15 amino acids. The CDR3 sequence: CASSIEQGAGETQYF. CDR3 DNA: TGTGCCAGTAGTATAGAACAGGGGGCTGGAGAGACCCAGTACTTC.

This sequence joins TRBV2 and TRBJ2-5; TRBD2 matches 8 bases. Germline CDR1 reads SNHLY; CDR2 reads FYNNEI. The CDR3 extends over 15 amino acids. Trimming cost V 7 bases and J 7 bases; bases outside gene matches: 14. The CDR3 here is CASTRESGGGGTQYF. CDR3 in DNA: TGTGCCAGCACCCGGGAGAGCGGGGGAGGCGGGACCCAGTACTTC.

The chain carries TRBV7-3 and TRBJ1-5; 7 positions agree with TRBD1. With V trimmed by 4 bases and J by 4 bases, 4 bases remained unmatched. CDR1 is SGHTA and CDR2 is FQGTGA in the germline V gene. This CDR3 has 14 amino acids. CDR3 residues: CASSWDSPNQPQHF. CDR3 sequence (DNA): TGTGCCAGCAGCTGGGACAGCCCGAATCAGCCCCAGCATTTT.

The chain is built from TRBV7-9 and TRBJ2-7; TRBD1 matches 10 bases. Trimming removed 4 bases from V and 6 bases from J; junction bases left unmatched: 6. The CDR3 loop spans 14 amino acids. Germline-derived CDR1 and CDR2 are SEHNR and FQNEAQ (reference sequence). For the CDR3, the DNA is TGTGCCAGCAGCTACGCCGGGACAGGGGTCGAGCAGTACGTC. This codes for CASSYAGTGVEQYV.

The genes are TRBV4-3 and TRBJ2-5; TRBD1 is a possible D gene (6 bases). CDR1 and CDR2 from the germline V gene are LGHNA and YSLEER. CDR3 length equals 16 residues. V was trimmed by 0 bases and J by 5 bases, leaving 16 bases between them. The DNA for the CDR3 is TGCGCCAGCAGCCAAGATCAGGGGACACTATTTGAGACCCAGTACTTC. This translates into CASSQDQGTLFETQYF.

The chain joins TRBV5-6 to TRBJ1-2, with a possible D match to TRBD1 (5 bases). The V gene lost 0 bases and the J gene lost 5 bases, with 11 bases spanning the gap. The CDR3 length is 14 residues. Germline lookup yields CDR1 SGHDT and CDR2 YYEEEE. Here the CDR3 DNA reads TGTGCCAGCAGCTTGGTCCAGGGCACGTATGGCTACACCTTC. As protein: CASSLVQGTYGYTF.

The chain recombines TRBV5-1 with TRBJ1-1, with TRBD1 as a possible D gene (6 bases). This CDR3 spans 13 amino acids. In germline, CDR1 is SGHRS, CDR2 YFSETQ. V lost 6 bases to trimming and J lost 1 base, with 10 bases between them. CDR3 amino acids: CASTPTGNTEAFF. In DNA, the CDR3 is TGCGCCAGCACGCCGACAGGGAACACTGAAGCTTTCTTT.

This sequence joins TRBV30 and TRBJ2-5, with a tentative D call TRBD2 (6 bases). Trimming took off 1 base at V and 4 bases at J, with 10 bases between the two ends. This CDR3 region has 13 residues. Germline-derived CDR1 and CDR2 are GTSNPN and SVGIG (reference sequence). The CDR3 reads CAWSDGGRETQYF. In DNA, the CDR3 is TGTGCCTGGAGTGATGGGGGGAGAGAGACCCAGTACTTC. Supplemented by reference TRBV30 and TRBJ2-5, the full variable domain reads SQTIHQWPATLVQPVGSPLSLECTVEGTSNPNLYWYRQAAGRGLQLLFYSVGIGQISSEVPQNLSASRPQDRQFILSSKKLLLSDSGFYLCAWSDGGRETQYFGPGTRLLVL.

The genes are TRBV29-1 and TRBJ1-2, with 9 bases aligning to TRBD1. With V trimmed by 1 base and J by 0 bases, 12 bases remained unmatched. Germline V gene lookup returns CDR1 SQVTM and CDR2 ANQGSEA. There are 18 residues in the CDR3. CDR3 sequence: CSVEASPRTGDANYGYTF. The DNA for the CDR3 is TGCAGCGTTGAAGCAAGTCCCCGGACAGGGGATGCTAACTATGGCTACACCTTC.

Only one count was recorded for this clone. The chain employs TRBV5-1 and TRBJ2-2; 12 bases are a match to TRBD2. The CDR3 is 15 residues long. V dropped 3 bases and J dropped 5; count of bases not matched to a gene: 2. Germline loops: CDR1 SGHRS, CDR2 YFSETQ. Here the CDR3 reads CASSSTSGSTGELFF. The DNA for the CDR3 is TGCGCCAGCAGCTCGACTAGCGGGAGTACCGGGGAGCTGTTTTTT.

This chain links TRBV7-9 with TRBJ2-7, with TRBD1 identical over 10 bases. The CDR3 consists of 14 residues. V shed 1 base, J shed 5 bases, and the junction held 2 bases outside the gene matches. In germline, CDR1 is SEHNR, CDR2 FQNEAQ (reference sequence). In nucleotides, the CDR3 is TGTGCCAGCAGCTTAGTAGGGACAGGGGACGAGCAGTACTTC. Residues: CASSLVGTGDEQYF.

The V and J genes are TRBV7-2 and TRBJ1-2, with unresolved D. The CDR3 extends over 14 amino acids. Trimming left V 2 bases short and J 2 bases short, with 9 bases between. Germline V gene data show CDR1 as SGHTA and CDR2 as FQGNSA. The CDR3: CASSLSHGNYGYTF. The CDR3 DNA sequence: TGTGCCAGCAGCTTATCTCACGGGAACTATGGCTACACCTTC.

This clone was detected a few times. The chain links TRBV7-9 to TRBJ1-4; TRBD1 is a possible D gene (6 bases). CDR3 size: 14 residues. Deletions cut 5 bases from V and 6 bases from J, with 13 bases between. The germline gives CDR1 SEHNR, CDR2 FQNEAQ (reference sequence). The CDR3 nucleotides are TGTGCCAGCAGCGTACTCCGACAGGATGAAAAACTGTTTTTT. The encoded protein is CASSVLRQDEKLFF.

This chain links TRBV9 with TRBJ1-1; no reliable D call. V dropped 6 bases and J dropped 0 bases, with 9 bases sitting between them. Germline loops: CDR1 SGDLS, CDR2 YYNGEE. This CDR3 contains 13 residues. CDR3 sequence (DNA): TGTGCCAGCAACAGTCTAATGAACACTGAAGCTTTCTTT. Amino acids: CASNSLMNTEAFF.

This rearrangement joins TRBV15 to TRBJ1-1; D call uncertain. Trimming removed 0 bases at V and 5 bases at J, with 7 bases between. The germline V gene has CDR1 LNHNV and CDR2 YYDKDF (reference sequence). This CDR3 is 13 amino acids long. CDR3 sequence (DNA): TGTGCCACCAGCAGAGATCGGAGTACTGAAGCTTTCTTT. Its protein product is CATSRDRSTEAFF.

This rearrangement joins TRBV4-3 to TRBJ1-2; TRBD1 agrees at 7 bases. The CDR3 extends over 15 amino acids. The germline gives CDR1 LGHNA, CDR2 YSLEER. V was pared by 0 bases and J by 3 bases, with 4 bases of the junction left unmatched. CDR3 nucleotide sequence: TGCGCCAGCAGCCAAGATACGCAGGGGGACTATGGCTACACCTTC. This gives the protein CASSQDTQGDYGYTF.

The chain recombines TRBV7-9 with TRBJ2-2; 7 positions match TRBD2. The CDR3 is 16 amino acids. Germline CDR1 reads SEHNR; CDR2 reads FQNEAQ (reference sequence). Trimming cost V 0 bases and J 5 bases; bases outside gene matches: 6. CDR3 nucleotides: TGTGCCAGCAGCTTAGCGGGAGGGCCGAGGACCGGGGAGCTGTTTTTT. Amino acid sequence: CASSLAGGPRTGELFF.

The chain uses TRBV19 and TRBJ1-5, with TRBD1 matching 10 bases. Per the germline V gene, CDR1 is LNHDA and CDR2 is SQIVND (reference sequence). Germline trimming cut 8 bases from V and 5 bases from J; bases unmatched to any gene: 3. The CDR3 sequence is 13 residues long. In nucleotides, the CDR3 is TGTGCCAGTTGGGACAGGGGTCATCAGCCCCAGCATTTT. This sequence encodes CASWDRGHQPQHF.

V is TRBV2 and J is TRBJ1-2; the match to TRBD1 covers 7 bases. After removal of 7 bases from V and 1 base from J, the junction contained 9 bases not matched to a gene. Germline assignment: CDR1 SNHLY and CDR2 FYNNEI. The CDR3 length is 15 residues. CDR3 DNA: TGTGCCAGCACTGTTGACAGGGAGATTAACTATGGCTACACCTTC. Amino acids: CASTVDREINYGYTF.

This sequence joins TRBV11-2 and TRBJ1-2; weak D call: TRBD1 (5 bases). Deletions cut 5 bases from V and 7 bases from J, with 20 bases between. This CDR3 comprises 15 residues. From germline, CDR1 is SGHAT and CDR2 FQNNGV. The CDR3 region is CASSAPRAGNRGYTF. The CDR3 DNA follows: TGTGCCAGCAGCGCACCCCGGGCAGGGAATCGTGGCTACACCTTC.

The chain recombines TRBV10-2 with TRBJ2-2, with a possible D match to TRBD2 (6 bases). V was cut by 8 bases and J by 1 base, with 11 bases left in between. Germline V lookup: CDR1 WSHSY, CDR2 SAAADI. The length of the CDR3 is 14 residues. CDR3 residues: CASLMGLNTGELFF. CDR3 in DNA: TGCGCCAGCTTAATGGGACTGAACACCGGGGAGCTGTTTTTT.